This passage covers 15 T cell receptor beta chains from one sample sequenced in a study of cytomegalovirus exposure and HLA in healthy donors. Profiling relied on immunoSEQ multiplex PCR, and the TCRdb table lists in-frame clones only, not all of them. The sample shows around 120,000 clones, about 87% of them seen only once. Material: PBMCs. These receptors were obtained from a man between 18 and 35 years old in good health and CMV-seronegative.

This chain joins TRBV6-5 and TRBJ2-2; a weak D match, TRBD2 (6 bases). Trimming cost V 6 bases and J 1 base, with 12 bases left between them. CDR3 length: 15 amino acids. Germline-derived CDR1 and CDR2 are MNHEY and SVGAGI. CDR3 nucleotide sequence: TGTGCCAGCAGCGAGTCCGGGGGGAACACCGGGGAGCTGTTTTTT. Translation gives CASSESGGNTGELFF.

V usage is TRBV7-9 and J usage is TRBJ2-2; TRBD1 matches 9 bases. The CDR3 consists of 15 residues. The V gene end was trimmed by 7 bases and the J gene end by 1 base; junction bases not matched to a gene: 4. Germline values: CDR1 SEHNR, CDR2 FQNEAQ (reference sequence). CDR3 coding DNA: TGTGCCAGCATTTCGGGACAGGGGAACACCGGGGAGCTGTTTTTT. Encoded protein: CASISGQGNTGELFF.

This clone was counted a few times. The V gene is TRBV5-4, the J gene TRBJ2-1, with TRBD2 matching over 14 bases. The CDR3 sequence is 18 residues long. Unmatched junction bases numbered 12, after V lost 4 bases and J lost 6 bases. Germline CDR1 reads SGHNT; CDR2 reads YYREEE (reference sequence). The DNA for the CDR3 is TGTGCCAGCAGCAAGGGGACTAGCGGGAGCTCTCATATCAATGAGCAGTTCTTC. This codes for CASSKGTSGSSHINEQFF.

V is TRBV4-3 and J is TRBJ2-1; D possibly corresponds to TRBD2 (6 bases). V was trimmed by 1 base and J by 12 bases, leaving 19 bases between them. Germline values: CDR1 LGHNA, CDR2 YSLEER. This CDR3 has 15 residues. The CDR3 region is CASSQGRTGHGGQFF. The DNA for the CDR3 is TGCGCCAGCAGCCAAGGAAGGACGGGTCACGGGGGGCAGTTCTTC.

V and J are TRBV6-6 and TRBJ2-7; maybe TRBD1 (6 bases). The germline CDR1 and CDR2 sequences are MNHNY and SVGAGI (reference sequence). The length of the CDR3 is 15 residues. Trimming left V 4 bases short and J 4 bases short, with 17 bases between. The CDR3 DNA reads TGTGCCAGCAGTTTCCGGGACATTAAGTCTTACGAGCAGTACTTC. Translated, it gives CASSFRDIKSYEQYF.

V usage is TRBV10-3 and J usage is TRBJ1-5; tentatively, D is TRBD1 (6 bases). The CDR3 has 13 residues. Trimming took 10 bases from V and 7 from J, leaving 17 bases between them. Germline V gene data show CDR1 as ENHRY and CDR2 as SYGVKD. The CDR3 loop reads CATNELQGQPQHF. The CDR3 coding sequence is TGTGCCACAAACGAACTACAGGGACAGCCCCAGCATTTT.

CDR3 sequence: CASSDSGVPYGYTF. The CDR3 DNA is TGTGCCAGCAGTGATTCAGGGGTCCCCTATGGCTACACCTTC. This chain connects TRBV25-1 to TRBJ1-2, with D perhaps matching TRBD1 (6 bases). V was trimmed by 3 bases and J by 4 bases, leaving 12 bases between them. The germline gives CDR1 MGHDK, CDR2 SYGVNS. The CDR3 consists of 14 residues.

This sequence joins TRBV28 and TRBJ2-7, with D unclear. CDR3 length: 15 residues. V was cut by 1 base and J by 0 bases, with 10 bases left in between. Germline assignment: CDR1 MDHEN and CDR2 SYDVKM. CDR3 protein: CASSLFLRSSYEQYF. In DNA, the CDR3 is TGTGCCAGCAGTTTATTCCTGAGGAGCTCCTACGAGCAGTACTTC.

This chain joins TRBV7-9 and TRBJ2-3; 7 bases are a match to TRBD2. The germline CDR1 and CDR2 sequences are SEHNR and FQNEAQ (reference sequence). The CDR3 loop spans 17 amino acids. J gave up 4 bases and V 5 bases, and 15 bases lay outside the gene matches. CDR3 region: CASSPSVGGSPADTQYF. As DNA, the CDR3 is TGTGCCAGCAGCCCCAGCGTCGGCGGGAGTCCGGCAGATACGCAGTATTTT.

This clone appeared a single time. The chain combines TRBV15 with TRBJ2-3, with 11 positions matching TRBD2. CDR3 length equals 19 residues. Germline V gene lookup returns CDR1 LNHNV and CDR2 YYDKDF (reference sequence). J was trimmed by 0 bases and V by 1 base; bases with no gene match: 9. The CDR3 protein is CATSRGGRLAGRSTDTQYF. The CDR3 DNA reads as TGTGCCACCAGCAGAGGGGGACGACTAGCGGGAAGGAGCACAGATACGCAGTATTTT.

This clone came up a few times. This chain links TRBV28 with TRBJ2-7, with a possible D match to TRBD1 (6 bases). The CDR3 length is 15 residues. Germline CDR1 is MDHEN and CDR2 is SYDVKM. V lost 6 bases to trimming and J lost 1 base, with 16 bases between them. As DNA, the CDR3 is TGTGCCAGCAGACCGGACAGACGTCGGTCCTACGAGCAGTACTTC. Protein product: CASRPDRRRSYEQYF.

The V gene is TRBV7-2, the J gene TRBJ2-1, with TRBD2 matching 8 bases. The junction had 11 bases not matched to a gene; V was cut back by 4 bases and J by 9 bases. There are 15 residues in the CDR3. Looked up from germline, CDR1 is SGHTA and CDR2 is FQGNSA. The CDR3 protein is CASSSSGGGYGEQFF. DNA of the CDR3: TGTGCCAGCAGCTCCTCGGGGGGGGGATATGGTGAGCAGTTCTTC.

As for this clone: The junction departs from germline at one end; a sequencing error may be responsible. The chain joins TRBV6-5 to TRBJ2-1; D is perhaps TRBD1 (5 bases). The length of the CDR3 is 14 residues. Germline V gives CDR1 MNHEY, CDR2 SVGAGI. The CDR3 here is CASSQVAGYTEQFF. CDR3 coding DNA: TGTGCCAGCAGTCAGGTCGCAGGGTACACTGAGCAGTTCTTC.

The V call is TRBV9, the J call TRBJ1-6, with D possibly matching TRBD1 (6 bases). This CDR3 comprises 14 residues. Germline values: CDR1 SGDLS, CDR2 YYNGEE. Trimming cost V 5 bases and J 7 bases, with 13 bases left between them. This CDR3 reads CASSYRQENSPLHF. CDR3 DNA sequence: TGTGCCAGCAGTTACCGACAGGAAAATTCACCCCTCCACTTT. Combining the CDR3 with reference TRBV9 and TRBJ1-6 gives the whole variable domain DSGVTQTPKHLITATGQRVTLRCSPRSGDLSVYWYQQSLDQGLQFLIQYYNGEERAKGNILERFSAQQFPDLHSELNLSSLELGDSALYFCASSYRQENSPLHFGNGTRLTVT.

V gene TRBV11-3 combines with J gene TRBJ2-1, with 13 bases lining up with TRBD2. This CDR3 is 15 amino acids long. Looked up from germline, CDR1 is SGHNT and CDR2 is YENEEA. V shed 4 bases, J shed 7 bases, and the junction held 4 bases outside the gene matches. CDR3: CASSSRLAGGNEQFF. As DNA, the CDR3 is TGTGCCAGCAGCTCCCGACTAGCGGGAGGAAATGAGCAGTTCTTC.